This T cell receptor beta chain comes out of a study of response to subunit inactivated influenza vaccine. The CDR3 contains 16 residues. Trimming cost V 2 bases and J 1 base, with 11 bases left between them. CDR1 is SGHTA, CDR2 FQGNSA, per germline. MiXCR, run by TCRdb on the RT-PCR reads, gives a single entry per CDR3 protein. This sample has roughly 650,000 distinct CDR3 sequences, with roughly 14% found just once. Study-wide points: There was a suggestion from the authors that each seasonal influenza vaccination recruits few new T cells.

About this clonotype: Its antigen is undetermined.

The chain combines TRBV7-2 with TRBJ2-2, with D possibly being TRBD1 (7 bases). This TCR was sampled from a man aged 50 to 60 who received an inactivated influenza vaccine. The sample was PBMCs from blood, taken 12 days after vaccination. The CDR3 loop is CASSLRRGQNTGELFF. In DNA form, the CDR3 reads TGTGCCAGCAGCTTAAGGAGGGGGCAGAACACCGGGGAGCTGTTTTTT.